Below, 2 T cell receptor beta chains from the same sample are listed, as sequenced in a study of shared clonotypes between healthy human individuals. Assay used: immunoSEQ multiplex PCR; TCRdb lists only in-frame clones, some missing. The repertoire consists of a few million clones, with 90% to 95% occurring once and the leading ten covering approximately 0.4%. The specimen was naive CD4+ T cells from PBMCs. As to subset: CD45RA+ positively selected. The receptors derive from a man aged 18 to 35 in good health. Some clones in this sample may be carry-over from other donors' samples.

The CDR3 coding sequence is TGCAGCGTTGAAGACGGCGAGCAGTACTTC. Amino acid sequence: CSVEDGEQYF. The V and J genes are TRBV29-1 and TRBJ2-7; D call uncertain. Germline V CDR1 and CDR2: SQVTM, ANQGSEA. Trimming shortened V by 0 bases and J by 6 bases, and 3 bases separated the two germline ends. The CDR3 has 10 amino acids.

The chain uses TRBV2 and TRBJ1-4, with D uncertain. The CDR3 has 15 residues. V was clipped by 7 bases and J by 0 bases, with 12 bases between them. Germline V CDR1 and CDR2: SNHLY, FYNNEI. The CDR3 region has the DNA TGTGCCAGCATCCCTTTCGGAGCAACTAATGAAAAACTGTTTTTT. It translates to CASIPFGATNEKLFF.